The entry below gives a single T cell receptor (beta chain) sequence along with its context. Its recognized antigen is unknown. The record has no base qualities; no much larger clone is one base away. This sample is part of a study of blood T cell repertoires in COVID-19 (dated by TCRdb to 2019 to 2021). In terms of the full investigation: Collaborator samples came from the United States, Italy and Spain and covered acute and convalescent phases of COVID-19. The prospective study material was composed of cDNA or gDNA derived from T cells, B-cell-depleted T cells, or PBMCs. The samples were drawn from the first 160 participants of the ongoing ImmuneRACE study and from 1,200 or so subjects provided by 6 global collaborators. The repertoires were made available in a free public database intended to serve as a resource for research on the immune response to SARS-CoV-2. Subjects who had been exposed to COVID-19, were actively infected with it, or had recovered from it provided the deeply sampled blood TCRbeta repertoires that made up the dataset. Nearly every sample came with metadata listing a de-identified subject ID, COVID-19 status, age in years and sex. Where available, HLA class I and class II types were taken from metadata supplied by the sample provider and were not determined by assay-based typing.

Study-level results and caveats: The amount of clinical and demographic metadata varied by source and participant and was provided uncurated.

Inclusive of the bounding cysteine and phenylalanine, the CDR3 is 16 residues long. Just CDR3 DNA is preserved here, 48 bases in frame from base 1. The germline V gene gives CDR1 as SGHDT and CDR2 as YYEEEE. V drops 1 base and J drops 1 base, leaving 11 bases in between. TCRbeta CDR3 regions were amplified from genomic DNA by means of the immunoSEQ Assay, a bias-controlled multiplex PCR. Under the source paper's analysis protocol: Nucleated cell counts per sample were estimated from amplification of reference gene primers within the assay. To quantify the absolute abundance of each unique TCRbeta CDR3 rearrangement, sequence reads were collapsed and filtered. Productive Simpson clonality was computed per sample as the square root of Simpson's diversity index over productive rearrangements. This is the immuneACCESS table as TCRdb keeps it, with only in-frame sequences that have V and J called. A part of the clones is gone; compared with another copy, unresolved V genes explain less than half, and the rest is unexplained. That table furnishes V, J and clone size, whereas the DNA furnished D and trimming. The sample data list over 35,000 clones, and 70% to 90% of these were observed just once. The ten most abundant clones make up roughly 34% of the sample.

One collaborating source in Seattle enrolled patients while the patients were actively infected and followed the patients over time throughout the course of disease. Whole blood was collected in K2EDTA tubes by collaborating institutions according to the institutions' own protocols. For TCRbeta analysis, collaborators shipped samples in one of three forms: frozen whole blood, isolated PBMCs, or DNA extracted from either of those sample types. Recombination joined TRBV5-6 with TRBJ2-2; possibly the D gene is TRBD2, per 6 matching bases. This TCR derives from a woman of 80 years or more with COVID-19, enrolled during active disease. Specimen: peripheral blood. The nucleotides are TGTGCCAGCAGCTTGTGGGGGGTAGAGAACACCGGGGAGCTGTTTTTT. Its product reads: CASSLWGVENTGELFF.